The sequence of this TCR beta chain was determined in a study of CD8 T cells in Susac syndrome. CDR3 length: 18 residues. V was clipped by 6 bases and J by 0 bases, with 18 bases between them. Per the germline V gene, CDR1 is MNHNS and CDR2 is SASEGT. Multiple sclerosis controls were treatment-naive patients with stable or active relapsing-remitting disease. An input of about 0.5 to 1 ug of RNA was subjected to reverse transcription using random hexamers. Coverage of TCR beta CDR3 amplification by immunoSEQ multiplex PCR extended to 54 Vbeta and 13 Jbeta. TCRdb recomputed calls from the immunoSEQ multiplex PCR reads with MiXCR, one row per CDR3 protein. The sample includes under 250,000 distinct CDR3 sequences, just over 90% seen only once; the top ten take 0.065% to 0.08%.

This receptor was taken from a human donor with multiple sclerosis. The sample consisted of CD4+ T cells from PBMCs. V and J are TRBV6-1 and TRBJ1-6; D is possibly TRBD1 (5 bases). The CDR3 loop is CASSPVVGVSSYNSPLHF. The CDR3 nucleotides read TGTGCCAGCAGCCCGGTTGTAGGGGTGAGCTCCTATAATTCACCCCTCCACTTT.